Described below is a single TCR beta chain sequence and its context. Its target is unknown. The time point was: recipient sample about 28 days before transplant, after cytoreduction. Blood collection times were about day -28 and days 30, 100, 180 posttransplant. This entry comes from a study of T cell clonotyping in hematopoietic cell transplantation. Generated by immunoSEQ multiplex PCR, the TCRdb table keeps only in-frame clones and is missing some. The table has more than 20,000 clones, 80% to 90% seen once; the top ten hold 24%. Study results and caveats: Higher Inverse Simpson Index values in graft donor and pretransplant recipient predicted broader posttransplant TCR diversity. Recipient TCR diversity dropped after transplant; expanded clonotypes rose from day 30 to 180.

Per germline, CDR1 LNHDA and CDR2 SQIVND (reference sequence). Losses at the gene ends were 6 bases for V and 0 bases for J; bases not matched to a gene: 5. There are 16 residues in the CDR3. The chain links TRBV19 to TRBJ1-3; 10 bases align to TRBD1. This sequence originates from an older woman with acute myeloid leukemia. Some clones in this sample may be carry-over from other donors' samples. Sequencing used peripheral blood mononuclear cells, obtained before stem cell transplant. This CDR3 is CASSSTGGFSGNTIYF. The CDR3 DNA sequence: TGTGCCAGTAGCTCGACAGGGGGCTTCTCTGGAAACACCATATATTTT.